Listed here are 20 T cell receptor beta chains from one sample, sequenced in a study of tissue T cells after allogeneic stem cell transplantation. Method: immunoSEQ multiplex PCR; TCRdb's copy keeps in-frame clones and lacks some. The sample yields about 12,000 clones, approximately 63% seen once. The sequencing used tissue from the right colon, collected at autopsy. These TCRs come from a woman between 18 and 50 years old with breast cancer.

The chain joins TRBV29-1 to TRBJ2-1; D might be TRBD1 (5 bases). The CDR3 is made up of 13 amino acids. Trimming stripped 6 bases from V and 4 bases from J, with 13 bases between. Germline V gene lookup returns CDR1 SQVTM and CDR2 ANQGSEA. The CDR3 here is CSVGQGFYNEQFF. In DNA form, the CDR3 reads TGCAGCGTAGGCCAGGGCTTTTACAATGAGCAGTTCTTC.

The chain employs TRBV9 and TRBJ2-1; 10 bases align to TRBD2. The CDR3 sequence is 16 residues long. Trimming removed 0 bases from V and 6 bases from J; junction bases left unmatched: 6. From germline, CDR1 is SGDLS and CDR2 YYNGEE. CDR3 in amino acids: CASSVDVSSGGNEQFF. In DNA, the CDR3 is TGTGCCAGCAGCGTAGACGTCTCTAGCGGGGGCAATGAGCAGTTCTTC.

The V and J genes are TRBV18 and TRBJ2-7; D might be TRBD2 (5 bases). With 3 bases removed from V and 5 bases from J, the gap between germline ends came to 8 bases. From germline, CDR1 is KGHSH and CDR2 LQKENI. CDR3 length: 12 residues. The CDR3: CASSPRGDEQYF. Here the CDR3 DNA reads TGTGCCAGCTCACCCCGGGGAGACGAGCAGTACTTC. The variable domain in full, completed from reference TRBV18 and TRBJ2-7, reads NAGVMQNPRHLVRRRGQEARLRCSPMKGHSHVYWYRQLPEEGLKFMVYLQKENIIDESGMPKERFSAEFPKEGPSILRIQQVVRGDSAAYFCASSPRGDEQYFGPGTRLTVT.

This sequence joins TRBV7-2 and TRBJ2-7; 12 bases are a match to TRBD2. The CDR3 extends over 15 amino acids. CDR1 is SGHTA and CDR2 is FQGNSA in the germline V gene. The V segment lost 5 bases and the J segment 5 bases; nucleotides outside the gene matches: 7. The DNA for the CDR3 is TGTGCCAGCAGCACCGGACTAGCGGGGATGAACGAGCAGTACTTC. It translates to CASSTGLAGMNEQYF.

The chain employs TRBV5-5 and TRBJ1-2; D possibly corresponds to TRBD1 (6 bases). CDR1 SGHKS and CDR2 YYEKEE come from the germline V gene (reference sequence). The germline V and J ends were trimmed by 0 bases and 5 bases, with 17 bases remaining between them. This CDR3 spans 16 amino acids. CDR3 loop: CASSLDLGTLAYGYTF. The CDR3, as DNA: TGTGCCAGCAGCTTGGACCTGGGGACACTTGCTTATGGCTACACCTTC.

The J gene is TRBJ1-2, the V gene TRBV6-5; weak D call: TRBD1 (5 bases). Trimming took off 6 bases at V and 4 bases at J, with 15 bases between the two ends. Germline V lookup: CDR1 MNHEY, CDR2 SVGAGI. The CDR3 is made up of 14 amino acids. The CDR3 region is CASRAGTALYGYTF. The DNA for the CDR3 is TGTGCCAGCAGAGCCGGGACGGCCCTCTATGGCTACACCTTC.

This chain uses TRBV24-1 with TRBJ2-2, with 13 bases fitting TRBD2. The CDR3 has 18 amino acids. CDR1 and CDR2 from the germline V gene are KGHDR and SFDVKD. Trimming cost V 4 bases and J 4 bases; bases outside gene matches: 8. The CDR3 reads CATSEPGTSGARTGELFF. As DNA, the CDR3 is TGTGCCACCAGTGAGCCCGGGACTAGCGGGGCGCGCACCGGGGAGCTGTTTTTT.

The V gene is TRBV3-1 (or the pseudogene TRBV3-2), the J gene TRBJ2-1; TRBD2 aligns across 9 bases. The CDR3 is made up of 17 amino acids. V lost 2 bases to trimming and J lost 0 bases; unmatched junction nucleotides: 5. Germline CDR1 and CDR2: LGHDT and YNNKEL (reference sequence). The CDR3 region is CASSQFLAGVSYNEQFF. CDR3 DNA: TGTGCCAGCAGCCAATTTTTAGCGGGAGTCTCCTACAATGAGCAGTTCTTC.

Relative to its sample, this clone is medium-sized. This chain links TRBV7-2 with TRBJ1-2; D gene uncertain. With 2 bases removed from V and 0 bases from J, the gap between germline ends came to 13 bases. The germline CDR1 and CDR2 sequences are SGHTA and FQGNSA. The CDR3 is made up of 16 amino acids. DNA for the CDR3: TGTGCCAGCAGCTTATCTCGGCAGACTTCTAACTATGGCTACACCTTC. Translated: CASSLSRQTSNYGYTF.

J is TRBJ1-1 and V is TRBV9; D perhaps matches TRBD1 (5 bases). The ends were cut back, 4 bases at V and 4 bases at J, with 14 bases in the middle. The germline gives CDR1 SGDLS, CDR2 YYNGEE. This CDR3 has 14 residues. CDR3 DNA: TGTGCCAGCAGCCCCCCCCCTCAGGGCACTGAAGCTTTCTTT. It is translated as CASSPPPQGTEAFF.

The V call is TRBV28, the J call TRBJ2-2; 8 bases are a match to TRBD1. Losses at the gene ends were 5 bases for V and 7 bases for J; bases not matched to a gene: 6. The germline V gene has CDR1 MDHEN and CDR2 SYDVKM. The CDR3 consists of 14 residues. The CDR3 DNA is TGTGCCAGCAGTCAGGGGGCTTACGGCGGGGAGCTGTTTTTT. Translating it yields CASSQGAYGGELFF.

J is TRBJ2-1 and V is TRBV20-1; D gene uncertain. Germline V lookup: CDR1 DFQATT, CDR2 SNEGSKA (reference sequence). V dropped 6 bases and J dropped 8 bases, with 11 bases sitting between them. The CDR3 length is 11 residues. The CDR3 sequence is CSAKRVDEQFF. CDR3 DNA: TGCAGTGCAAAGAGAGTAGATGAGCAGTTCTTC.

This chain uses TRBV19 with TRBJ2-3; D is unclear. Germline-derived CDR1 and CDR2 are LNHDA and SQIVND (reference sequence). This CDR3 has 13 residues. The ends were cut back, 4 bases at V and 6 bases at J, with 11 bases in the middle. In DNA form, the CDR3 reads TGTGCCAGTAGTAGCCAGACTTACGATACGCAGTATTTT. Its protein is CASSSQTYDTQYF.

V gene TRBV30 combines with J gene TRBJ2-2, with 9 bases that match TRBD2. With 4 bases clipped from V and 7 bases from J, the junction kept 7 bases outside the gene matches. The length of the CDR3 is 14 residues. Germline V gene lookup returns CDR1 GTSNPN and CDR2 SVGIG (reference sequence). CDR3 loop: CAWKGQREVGELFF. The CDR3 DNA follows: TGTGCCTGGAAGGGACAGCGGGAGGTCGGGGAGCTGTTTTTT. Together with reference TRBV30 and TRBJ2-2, the CDR3 gives the full variable domain: SQTIHQWPATLVQPVGSPLSLECTVEGTSNPNLYWYRQAAGRGLQLLFYSVGIGQISSEVPQNLSASRPQDRQFILSSKKLLLSDSGFYLCAWKGQREVGELFFGEGSRLTVL.

The CDR3 here is CASSQEGLGLGGELFF. For the CDR3, the DNA is TGTGCCAGCAGCCAAGAGGGGCTAGGCCTAGGTGGGGAGCTGTTTTTT. The J gene is TRBJ2-2, the V gene TRBV4-2; weak D call: TRBD1 (5 bases). Trimming took 0 bases from V and 8 from J, leaving 16 bases between them. The germline gives CDR1 LGHNA, CDR2 YNFKEQ. This CDR3 has 16 amino acids.

The chain joins TRBV12-5 to TRBJ1-3; TRBD1 might be the D (6 bases). The CDR3 totals 15 residues. V gave up 3 bases and J gave up 0 bases, with 9 bases separating them. CDR1 and CDR2 (germline): LGHNT, FRNRAP. CDR3 DNA sequence: TGTGCTAGTGGTTTAGGGACAAACTCTGGAAACACCATATATTTT. It translates to CASGLGTNSGNTIYF.

The chain joins TRBV11-2 to TRBJ2-5, with a weak D call TRBD2 (7 bases). V gave up 5 bases and J gave up 6 bases, with 22 bases separating them. The CDR3 contains 16 residues. The germline gives CDR1 SGHAT, CDR2 FQNNGV. The CDR3 reads CASSDPSGGGRKTQYF. The CDR3 bases are TGTGCCAGCAGCGACCCTAGCGGAGGGGGGCGGAAGACCCAGTACTTC.

The V call is TRBV5-5, the J call TRBJ2-3, with 14 bases matching TRBD2. The ends lost 3 bases at V and 0 bases at J; junction bases unmatched: 3. Germline V gives CDR1 SGHKS, CDR2 YYEKEE (reference sequence). This CDR3 is 17 amino acids long. The CDR3 loop reads CASSSGLAGVSTDTQYF. In DNA form, the CDR3 reads TGTGCCAGCAGCTCGGGACTAGCGGGGGTGAGCACAGATACGCAGTATTTT.

This clone was seen only a few times. Other nucleotide sequences from this sample produce the same CDR3. The chain uses TRBV29-1 and TRBJ1-1; TRBD1 matches at 8 bases. CDR3 length equals 12 residues. The V and J ends lost 7 bases and 3 bases, in that order; junction bases with no gene match: 4. Germline CDR1 reads SQVTM; CDR2 reads ANQGSEA. CDR3 sequence: CSAVTGDTEAFF. The CDR3 DNA is TGCAGCGCCGTGACAGGGGACACTGAAGCTTTCTTT.

CDR3 in amino acids: CASSYIFRDSYEQYF. The CDR3 DNA reads TGTGCCAGCAGTTACATTTTCCGCGACTCCTACGAGCAGTACTTC. V is TRBV6-6 and J is TRBJ2-7, with no clear D. The CDR3 is 15 residues long. Germline values: CDR1 MNHNY, CDR2 SVGAGI (reference sequence). V shed 2 bases and J shed 0 bases, with 11 bases lying between them.